Each of the 21 T cell receptor beta chains below was sequenced from the same sample in a study of blood T cell repertoires in COVID-19. TCRdb's table, derived via immunoSEQ multiplex PCR, lists solely in-frame clones and lacks some. The table includes about 50,000 clones, around 82% detected once. Material: peripheral blood. The receptors were gathered from an elderly woman with acute or convalescent COVID-19.

V and J are TRBV7-8 and TRBJ1-1; D is unresolved. V lost 4 bases to trimming and J lost 7 bases, with 13 bases between them. Germline CDR1 reads SGHVS; CDR2 reads FQNEAQ. CDR3 length equals 13 residues. CDR3 region: CASSYSSRYEAFF. Here the CDR3 DNA reads TGTGCCAGCAGCTACTCCTCCCGGTATGAAGCTTTCTTT.

The chain joins TRBV7-6 to TRBJ2-2, with 8 bases that match TRBD2. V was pared by 5 bases and J by 1 base, with 6 bases of the junction left unmatched. Germline CDR1 SGHVS, CDR2 FNYEAQ. The CDR3 extends over 16 amino acids. CDR3 amino acids: CASSPGGPMNTGELFF. For the CDR3, the DNA is TGTGCCAGCAGCCCGGGGGGGCCGATGAACACCGGGGAGCTGTTTTTT.

This rearrangement joins TRBV4-1 to TRBJ1-6, with 7 bases identical to TRBD1. The CDR3 is 16 residues long. The V and J ends lost 3 bases and 7 bases, in that order; junction bases with no gene match: 9. Germline lookup yields CDR1 MGHRA and CDR2 YSYEKL. CDR3 region: CASSHPTRDRNSPLHF. CDR3 DNA sequence: TGCGCCAGCAGCCATCCTACCCGGGACAGAAATTCACCCCTCCACTTT.

This clone has more than one count but fewer than ten. In DNA, the CDR3 is TGTGCCAGCAGTCAACTCAGGGCTGACTCTGGAAACACCATATATTTT. Translation gives CASSQLRADSGNTIYF. The chain employs TRBV28 and TRBJ1-3; a possible D gene is TRBD1 (5 bases). CDR1 MDHEN and CDR2 SYDVKM come from the germline V gene. Trimming shortened V by 5 bases and J by 0 bases, and 14 bases separated the two germline ends. The CDR3 sequence is 16 residues long.

The chain recombines TRBV18 with TRBJ1-2; no clear D gene. Trimming took off 2 bases at V and 8 bases at J, with 15 bases between the two ends. Germline loops: CDR1 KGHSH, CDR2 LQKENI. The CDR3 loop spans 14 amino acids. The DNA of the CDR3 is TGTGCCAGCTCACCAATGGGCAGATCCGGCGGCTACACCTTC. It encodes CASSPMGRSGGYTF.

This chain links TRBV11-3 with TRBJ1-5; no definite D call. V lost 0 bases to trimming and J lost 3 bases, with 6 bases between them. This CDR3 is 14 amino acids long. Germline V lookup: CDR1 SGHNT, CDR2 YENEEA. CDR3 sequence (DNA): TGTGCCAGCAGCTTAGAGAGAGTCAATCAGCCCCAGCATTTT. Protein product: CASSLERVNQPQHF.

This rearrangement joins TRBV11-3 to TRBJ1-1; perhaps TRBD1 as D (6 bases). Germline V gives CDR1 SGHNT, CDR2 YENEEA. CDR3 size: 13 residues. Trimming cost V 0 bases and J 4 bases, with 6 bases left between them. Here the CDR3 DNA reads TGTGCCAGCAGCTTAGAACAGGGCACTGAAGCTTTCTTT. This gives the protein CASSLEQGTEAFF.

The chain is built from TRBV6-2 or TRBV6-3 and TRBJ2-7, with TRBD2 matching over 12 bases. This CDR3 is built from 18 residues. Germline trimming cut 2 bases from V and 0 bases from J; bases unmatched to any gene: 8. Germline CDR1 is MNHEY and CDR2 is SVGEGT. The DNA of the CDR3 is TGTGCCAGCAGTTACGGGCTAGCGGGGGGGCGGATCTCCTACGAGCAGTACTTC. Translating it yields CASSYGLAGGRISYEQYF.

The V gene is TRBV10-2, the J gene TRBJ2-5; 8 bases line up with TRBD2. The CDR3 contains 14 residues. V lost 6 bases and J lost 5; bases outside the gene matches: 8. Germline V gene data show CDR1 as WSHSY and CDR2 as SAAADI. The chain's CDR3 is CASRDGGAGETQYF. The DNA of the CDR3 is TGCGCCAGCAGAGACGGGGGGGCTGGGGAGACCCAGTACTTC.

This chain joins TRBV3-1 (or the pseudogene TRBV3-2) and TRBJ2-1, with 12 bases fitting TRBD2. V lost 1 base to trimming and J lost 1 base; unmatched junction nucleotides: 5. In germline, CDR1 is LGHDT, CDR2 YNNKEL (reference sequence). There are 18 residues in the CDR3. In nucleotides, the CDR3 is TGTGCCAGCAGCCAAGCCGGGACTAGCGGGCGGTCCTACAATGAGCAGTTCTTC. Protein: CASSQAGTSGRSYNEQFF.

This sequence joins TRBV7-8 and TRBJ1-3; D might be TRBD1 (5 bases). The CDR3 length is 12 residues. The V gene's germline CDR1 is SGHVS and CDR2 FQNEAQ. The germline V and J ends were trimmed by 5 bases and 14 bases, with 16 bases remaining between them. The CDR3 protein is CASSREGPQVYF. The CDR3 nucleotides are TGTGCCAGCAGCCGGGAGGGACCGCAAGTATATTTT.

The V gene is TRBV3-1 (or the pseudogene TRBV3-2), the J gene TRBJ2-7; TRBD1 agrees at 9 bases. Germline V gene data show CDR1 as LGHDT and CDR2 as YNNKEL (reference sequence). The ends lost 6 bases at V and 6 bases at J; junction bases unmatched: 9. CDR3 size: 14 residues. CDR3 sequence reads: CASRGDRETREQYF. CDR3 DNA: TGTGCCAGCAGAGGGGACAGGGAGACGCGCGAGCAGTACTTC.

V and J are TRBV10-3 and TRBJ2-7; tentatively, D is TRBD1 (5 bases). Germline V gives CDR1 ENHRY, CDR2 SYGVKD. V dropped 1 base and J dropped 4 bases, with 11 bases sitting between them. The CDR3 contains 14 residues. CDR3 loop: CAISELSTVYEQYF. In nucleotides, the CDR3 is TGTGCCATCAGTGAGTTATCGACAGTTTACGAGCAGTACTTC.

The chain links TRBV6-6 to TRBJ1-3; unclear D gene. This CDR3 is built from 12 residues. Trimming took 8 bases from V and 2 from J, leaving 7 bases between them. CDR1 is MNHNY, CDR2 SVGAGI, per germline (reference sequence). DNA of the CDR3: TGTGCCAGCGCCGGGACTGGAAACACCATATATTTT. Translated: CASAGTGNTIYF.

CDR3: CSVATGLGTSYGYTF. CDR3 coding DNA: TGCAGCGTTGCCACAGGGTTGGGTACTAGCTATGGCTACACCTTC. The chain combines TRBV29-1 with TRBJ1-2, with D perhaps matching TRBD1 (6 bases). The CDR3 has 15 residues. Germline loops: CDR1 SQVTM, CDR2 ANQGSEA. The ends were cut back, 4 bases at V and 4 bases at J, with 19 bases in the middle. The variable domain in full, completed from reference TRBV29-1 and TRBJ1-2, reads SAVISQKPSRDICQRGTSLTIQCQVDSQVTMMFWYRQQPGQSLTLIATANQGSEATYESGFVIDKFPISRPNLTFSTLTVSNMSPEDSSIYLCSVATGLGTSYGYTFGSGTRLTVV.

This chain connects TRBV29-1 to TRBJ1-2, with 9 positions matching TRBD1. Unmatched junction bases numbered 1, after V lost 2 bases and J lost 6 bases. CDR3 length: 12 amino acids. Germline V gene data show CDR1 as SQVTM and CDR2 as ANQGSEA. The CDR3 region has the DNA TGCAGCGTTGAACGGACAGGGGATGGCTACACCTTC. This translates into CSVERTGDGYTF.

This clone was detected a few times. V gene TRBV6-4 combines with J gene TRBJ2-3; 12 nucleotides match TRBD2. The J segment lost 4 bases and the V segment lost 4 bases, leaving 3 bases of the junction unmatched. Germline values: CDR1 MRHNA, CDR2 SNTAGT. The CDR3 spans 15 residues. Here the CDR3 DNA reads TGTGCCAGCAGTGGTGGACTAGCGGGGTCAGATACGCAGTATTTT. Translation: CASSGGLAGSDTQYF.

The V gene is TRBV9, the J gene TRBJ2-2; the D gene is possibly TRBD2 (6 bases). CDR3 length: 16 residues. With 0 bases removed from V and 1 base from J, the gap between germline ends came to 10 bases. Germline V gene data show CDR1 as SGDLS and CDR2 as YYNGEE. CDR3 protein: CASSVGGTQNTGELFF. The CDR3 nucleotides read TGTGCCAGCAGCGTAGGTGGGACTCAGAACACCGGGGAGCTGTTTTTT.

The V gene is TRBV6-5, the J gene TRBJ2-5; possible D gene TRBD2, 6 bases. The germline V gene encodes CDR1 MNHEY and CDR2 SVGAGI. The CDR3 consists of 14 residues. V was trimmed by 2 bases and J by 5 bases, leaving 12 bases between them. CDR3 amino acids: CASSYSPSVETQYF. The CDR3 bases are TGTGCCAGCAGTTACAGTCCTAGCGTTGAGACCCAGTACTTC.

This clone was seen only once. The junction and the germline gene differ at one end; a read error may be behind it. V is TRBV6-6 and J is TRBJ1-2; D unresolved. The CDR3 is made up of 12 amino acids. In germline, CDR1 is MNHNY, CDR2 SVGAGI (reference sequence). This chain's CDR3 is CASSYSQDGYTF. The DNA of the CDR3 is TGTGCTAGCAGTTACTCCCAGGATGGCTACACCTTC.

The rearrangement uses TRBV6-5 and TRBJ1-4; D gene ambiguous. The CDR3 spans 15 residues. CDR1 is MNHEY, CDR2 SVGAGI, per germline. V lost 6 bases to trimming and J lost 0 bases, with 11 bases between them. CDR3 amino acids: CASRGGAATNEKLFF. The CDR3 DNA follows: TGTGCCAGCAGGGGAGGTGCGGCAACTAATGAAAAACTGTTTTTT.